The entry that follows covers one TCR beta chain sequence. Blood was drawn at under 3 ml per donor. cDNA for each sample came from eight separate reactions. Template-switch reactions added UMIs with a 6-nucleotide sample barcode. Amplification of TCRalpha and TCRbeta cDNA involved two nested PCRs that ran for about 16 and 10 cycles. For each CDR3 protein, TCRdb gives one entry from its re-call of the 5' RACE reads, without DNA. Recorded for this sample: 350,000 to 500,000 distinct CDR3 sequences. This CDR3 has 19 amino acids. Germline V gene lookup returns CDR1 SGHTA and CDR2 FQGNSA. The entry originates in a study of monozygotic twins with inflammatory bowel disease.

This sequence was found in a human donor with ulcerative colitis or Crohn's disease, or a healthy co-twin of an affected twin (not recorded which). Material for sequencing was blood. The rearrangement uses TRBV7-2 and TRBJ2-3; TCRdb names TRBD1, which stays unverified in the absence of DNA. Here the CDR3 reads CASSLRVGRGFALTDTQYF.